This is a list of T cell receptor beta chains from one sample in a study of cytomegalovirus exposure and HLA in healthy donors. TCRdb's table, derived via immunoSEQ multiplex PCR, lists solely in-frame clones and lacks some. Counted here are fewer than 250,000 clones, about nine tenths occurring once; the ten biggest clones make up around 0.98%. The source material was PBMCs. These receptors all come from a boy younger than 10 in good health and CMV-seronegative. Each CDR3 is given with its conserved first and last residue. The D gene is left open where the match is weak. Expanded clones get a size class; other rows say once, few or many, or leave the size out.

v_gene,d_gene,abundance,j_gene,CDR3aa,CDR3nt
TRBV12-5,TRBD2,.,TRBJ2-1,CASGFSGGRINEQFF,TGTGCTAGTGGTTTTTCGGGCGGGAGAATCAATGAGCAGTTCTTC
TRBV6-1,.,.,TRBJ2-3,CASSEVVPSTDTQYF,TGTGCCAGCAGTGAAGTCGTCCCTAGCACAGATACGCAGTATTTT
TRBV18,TRBD1,.,TRBJ1-1,CASSPTSTGGAGGTEAFF,TGTGCCAGCTCACCAACTTCGACAGGGGGCGCGGGGGGCACTGAAGCTTTCTTT
TRBV6-6,TRBD2,.,TRBJ2-7,CASSFRLAGGYEQYF,TGTGCCAGCAGTTTCCGACTAGCGGGAGGTTACGAGCAGTACTTC
TRBV19,.,.,TRBJ2-4,CASSAVAKNIQYF,TGTGCCAGTTCCGCAGTAGCCAAAAACATTCAGTACTTC
TRBV28,TRBD2,.,TRBJ2-5,CANEAGTSGRGRETQYF,TGTGCCAACGAGGCCGGGACTAGCGGGAGGGGTCGTGAGACCCAGTACTTC
TRBV10-2,TRBD1,.,TRBJ1-2,CASSETGGDYGYTF,TGCGCCAGCAGTGAAACAGGGGGCGACTATGGCTACACCTTC
TRBV6-1,.,.,TRBJ2-3,CASSDWGESTDTQYF,TGTGCCAGCAGTGACTGGGGAGAGAGCACAGATACGCAGTATTTT
TRBV2,.,.,TRBJ2-1,CASSGDYYEQFF,TGTGCCAGCAGTGGAGACTATTATGAGCAGTTCTTC
TRBV7-9,TRBD1,.,TRBJ1-4,CASSQVRGLDNEKLFF,TGTGCCAGCAGCCAAGTGAGGGGGCTTGATAATGAAAAACTGTTTTTT
TRBV19,TRBD1,few,TRBJ1-2,CASRRTGDPYGYTF,TGTGCCAGTAGAAGGACAGGGGACCCCTATGGCTACACCTTC
TRBV18,TRBD1,.,TRBJ1-5,CASSPRTGGNQPQHF,TGTGCCAGCTCACCAAGGACAGGGGGGAATCAGCCCCAGCATTTT
TRBV7-2,.,.,TRBJ1-3,CASSFWASRGNTIYF,TGTGCCAGCAGCTTTTGGGCTTCCCGAGGAAACACCATATATTTT
TRBV19,.,.,TRBJ1-1,CATNLGGNTEAFF,TGTGCCACCAATCTCGGGGGTAACACTGAAGCTTTCTTT
TRBV28,TRBD1,.,TRBJ1-1,CASSLTGSRNTEAFF,TGTGCCAGCAGTTTGACAGGGAGCAGGAACACTGAAGCTTTCTTT
TRBV15,.,.,TRBJ2-5,CATSREGGRETQYF,TGTGCCACCAGCAGAGAGGGCGGGCGGGAGACCCAGTACTTC
TRBV5-8,.,.,TRBJ2-7,CASSLAQGRDEQYF,TGTGCCAGCAGCTTGGCCCAGGGTCGTGACGAGCAGTACTTC
TRBV5-1,TRBD2,.,TRBJ2-1,CASSLGLAGGPYNEQFF,TGCGCCAGCAGCTTGGGGCTGGCGGGGGGGCCGTACAATGAGCAGTTCTTC
TRBV10-1,TRBD1,.,TRBJ2-1,CASRAFRDRGLRNEQFF,TGCGCCAGCAGAGCCTTTCGAGACAGGGGGCTGCGGAATGAGCAGTTCTTC
TRBV27,TRBD2,.,TRBJ2-7,CASSQGTSGSNEQYF,TGTGCCAGCAGTCAAGGGACTAGCGGGAGTAACGAGCAGTACTTC
TRBV7-2,.,few,TRBJ2-5,CASSLGQRSGETQYF,TGTGCCAGCAGCTTAGGACAAAGGAGCGGAGAGACCCAGTACTTC
TRBV30,.,.,TRBJ2-7,CAWVQGTNEQYF,TGTGCCTGGGTACAGGGAACGAATGAGCAGTACTTC
TRBV29-1,TRBD1,.,TRBJ2-3,CSVAGQGATQYF,TGCAGCGTAGCCGGACAGGGGGCTACGCAGTATTTT
TRBV7-9,.,.,TRBJ1-2,CASSHINTDTVFGYTF,TGTGCCAGCAGTCATATTAATACCGACACGGTTTTTGGCTACACCTTC